The 27 T cell receptor beta chains in this list originate from one sample, sequenced in a study of T-cell reconstitution after alpha-beta-depleted transplantation in children. The authors prepared the TCRbeta library with unique molecular identifiers. TCRdb used MiXCR to reprocess the PCR reads, holding one entry per CDR3 protein. The table has 540,000 or so distinct CDR3 sequences, roughly 23% seen once; the top ten hold around 14%. The material sequenced was PBMCs, mostly from graft donor cells, taken 360 days after TCRalphabeta/CD19-depleted stem cell transplant. The receptors were sampled from a boy less than two years old who had a stem cell transplant for acute myeloid leukemia, so the T cells may come from the graft donor.

The chain combines TRBV6-1 with TRBJ1-2, with D uncertain. The germline CDR1 and CDR2 sequences are MNHNS and SASEGT. The CDR3 has 15 amino acids. Trimming took 5 bases from V and 0 from J, leaving 13 bases between them. In DNA form, the CDR3 reads TGTGCCAGCAGTCAGCGTCAGACGGCTAACTATGGCTACACCTTC. The encoded protein is CASSQRQTANYGYTF.

This clonotype was picked up many times. The chain links TRBV29-1 to TRBJ2-1; D unclear. CDR3 size: 14 residues. Trimming cost V 3 bases and J 3 bases, with 12 bases left between them. Per the germline V gene, CDR1 is SQVTM and CDR2 is ANQGSEA. The CDR3 region has the DNA TGCAGCGTTGACGATCAGGCCCTCTACAATGAGCAGTTCTTC. Amino acids: CSVDDQALYNEQFF.

The V and J genes are TRBV6-5 and TRBJ2-1; 10 bases fit TRBD2. CDR3 size: 17 residues. Germline values: CDR1 MNHEY, CDR2 SVGAGI. The junction had 7 bases not matched to a gene; V was cut back by 4 bases and J by 1 base. This chain's CDR3 is CASSSTSGWGSYNEQFF. CDR3 nucleotides: TGTGCCAGCAGTTCGACTAGCGGGTGGGGATCCTACAATGAGCAGTTCTTC.

This clonotype was counted many times. The V gene is TRBV30, the J gene TRBJ1-4, with D unresolved. The V gene's germline CDR1 is GTSNPN and CDR2 SVGIG (reference sequence). V gave up 0 bases and J gave up 4 bases, with 6 bases separating them. The length of the CDR3 is 13 residues. Here the CDR3 reads CAWSVNVNEKLFF. The CDR3, as DNA: TGTGCCTGGAGTGTAAATGTTAATGAAAAACTGTTTTTT.

This clonotype has a count of ten or more. The chain combines TRBV20-1 with TRBJ2-6; D gene ambiguous. CDR1 is DFQATT, CDR2 SNEGSKA, per germline (reference sequence). The CDR3 consists of 13 residues. With 6 bases removed from V and 0 bases from J, the gap between germline ends came to 6 bases. The CDR3 spells CSATYSGANVLTF. The CDR3 DNA reads as TGCAGTGCGACTTACTCTGGGGCCAACGTCCTGACTTTC.

The J gene is TRBJ2-7, the V gene TRBV7-8, with D tentatively TRBD1 or TRBD2 (5 bases each). Germline CDR1 reads SGHVS; CDR2 reads FQNEAQ. The CDR3 totals 14 residues. Trimming stripped 5 bases from V and 1 base from J, with 12 bases between. This CDR3 reads CASSQGERSYEQYV. CDR3 coding DNA: TGTGCCAGCAGCCAAGGGGAGCGGTCCTACGAGCAGTACGTC.

At least ten counts were recorded for this clonotype. CDR3 DNA sequence: TGTGCCAGCACCGGAGGGTACAATCAGCCCCAGCATTTT. It codes for CASTGGYNQPQHF. This rearrangement joins TRBV12-3 or TRBV12-4 to TRBJ1-5, with D hard to call. There are 13 residues in the CDR3. The germline V and J ends were trimmed by 7 bases and 3 bases, with 10 bases remaining between them.

The chain recombines TRBV5-1 with TRBJ2-3; the D call may be TRBD1 or TRBD2 (5 bases each). The CDR3 extends over 16 amino acids. Germline assignment: CDR1 SGHRS and CDR2 YFSETQ. V shed 3 bases and J shed 3 bases, with 17 bases lying between them. The CDR3 DNA is TGCGCCAGCAGCTCGACCGGGACCCCCCGGACAGATACGCAGTATTTT. It translates to CASSSTGTPRTDTQYF. Based on the CDR3 plus reference TRBV5-1 and TRBJ2-3, the full variable domain is KAGVTQTPRYLIKTRGQQVTLSCSPISGHRSVSWYQQTPGQGLQFLFEYFSETQRNKGNFPGRFSGRQFSNSRSEMNVSTLELGDSALYLCASSSTGTPRTDTQYFGPGTRLTVL.

This clonotype was observed a single time. V usage is TRBV5-1 and J usage is TRBJ1-5; unclear D gene. V lost 4 bases to trimming and J lost 0 bases, with 5 bases between them. The germline CDR1 and CDR2 sequences are SGHRS and YFSETQ. This CDR3 spans 13 amino acids. Here the CDR3 DNA reads TGCGCCAGCAGCCCGGCTAGCAATCAGCCCCAGCATTTT. This encodes CASSPASNQPQHF.

Note on this clonotype: Relative to the germline gene, one junction end is altered; a read error may explain this. The chain joins TRBV6-5 to TRBJ1-1; the D is unclear. Germline V gives CDR1 MNHEY, CDR2 SVGAGI. This CDR3 region has 15 residues. The CDR3 bases are TGTGCCAGCAGTTACTCGACTGCAGCGAACACTGAAGCTTTTTTT. Amino acids: CASSYSTAANTEAFF.

This clonotype has just a few counts. The V call is TRBV7-2, the J call TRBJ2-7; possibly TRBD2 for D (5 bases). This CDR3 has 16 amino acids. Looked up from germline, CDR1 is SGHTA and CDR2 is FQGNSA. V was trimmed by 1 base and J by 0 bases, leaving 13 bases between them. DNA of the CDR3: TGTGCCAGCAGCTTAGAACTGACGGGGAGCTCCTACGAGCAGTACTTC. It encodes CASSLELTGSSYEQYF.

The V and J genes are TRBV5-8 and TRBJ2-1, with D uncertain. CDR3 length: 12 residues. Per germline, CDR1 SGHTS and CDR2 YDEGEE. V lost 2 bases and J 8 bases, leaving 8 bases between the germline ends. In nucleotides, the CDR3 is TGTGCCAGCAGCTTTAGGATCGATGAGCAGTTCTTC. It specifies CASSFRIDEQFF.

In this sample, this clonotype turned up a few times. V is TRBV20-1 and J is TRBJ2-5; no reliable D call. Germline CDR1 is DFQATT and CDR2 is SNEGSKA (reference sequence). This CDR3 is 13 amino acids long. V was trimmed by 1 base and J by 5 bases, leaving 11 bases between them. The CDR3 nucleotides read TGCAGTGCTAGAGGGGGTAATGGGGAGACCCAGTACTTC. Protein: CSARGGNGETQYF.

The rearrangement joins TRBV5-6 to TRBJ1-4; 8 bases match TRBD1. Germline V gene data show CDR1 as SGHDT and CDR2 as YYEEEE. The junction had 11 bases not matched to a gene; V was cut back by 0 bases and J by 7 bases. The CDR3 totals 17 residues. CDR3 sequence: CASSLVGGGQGGEKLFF. As DNA, the CDR3 is TGTGCCAGCAGCTTGGTTGGTGGCGGACAGGGAGGTGAAAAACTGTTTTTT.

This clonotype was seen repeatedly, ten times or more. This chain joins TRBV12-3 or TRBV12-4 and TRBJ2-3; D perhaps matches TRBD2 (7 bases). V lost 6 bases, J lost 7 bases, and 20 bases lay in between. CDR3 length equals 15 residues. The CDR3 here is CASSQGNGGTHTQYF. In DNA, the CDR3 is TGTGCCAGCAGCCAGGGGAACGGGGGGACCCATACGCAGTATTTT.

The rearrangement uses TRBV6-1 and TRBJ1-6, with TRBD1 matching over 7 bases. The V and J ends lost 6 bases and 7 bases, in that order; junction bases with no gene match: 6. This CDR3 region has 14 residues. Germline assignment: CDR1 MNHNS and CDR2 SASEGT. This CDR3 is CASSQTGFNSPLHF. The CDR3 DNA sequence: TGTGCCAGCAGCCAGACAGGGTTCAATTCACCCCTCCACTTT.

Turning to this clonotype: Here the CDR3 omits its conserved ending phenylalanine or tryptophan, so a read error is the likely source. In DNA, the CDR3 is TGCAGTGCCGCCTCCCCCTCGACAGGAAATCAGCCCCAGCATTGT. It translates to CSAASPSTGNQPQHC. The rearrangement joins TRBV20-1 to TRBJ1-5; perhaps TRBD1 as D (6 bases). Looked up from germline, CDR1 is DFQATT and CDR2 is SNEGSKA (reference sequence). The CDR3 covers 15 residues. Trimming removed 6 bases at V and 4 bases at J, with 19 bases between.

This clonotype has a handful of counts. CDR3 sequence reads: CASSTWGPSTGELFF. The CDR3 coding sequence is TGTGCCAGCAGTACCTGGGGGCCGAGCACCGGGGAGCTGTTTTTT. The chain joins TRBV6-1 to TRBJ2-2, with D possibly being TRBD1 (6 bases). The germline V and J ends were trimmed by 5 bases and 4 bases, with 14 bases remaining between them. Germline CDR1 is MNHNS and CDR2 is SASEGT. The CDR3 runs to 15 residues.

In its sample, this clonotype was seen a few times. The rearrangement joins TRBV12-3 or TRBV12-4 to TRBJ2-3, with 8 bases that match TRBD1. The CDR3 contains 15 residues. After removal of 6 bases from V and 1 base from J, the junction contained 6 bases not matched to a gene. The CDR3 nucleotides are TGTGCCAGCAGGGAACCGGGACAGGGCACAGATACGCAGTATTTT. Amino acid sequence: CASREPGQGTDTQYF.

This clonotype was picked up many times. The chain links TRBV20-1 to TRBJ2-5; 9 positions match TRBD2. V trimming: 6 bases; J trimming: 4 bases; junction bases outside the gene matches: 9. The CDR3 is made up of 14 amino acids. Germline V gene data show CDR1 as DFQATT and CDR2 as SNEGSKA (reference sequence). The CDR3 region has the DNA TGCAGTGCAGAGGAGCGGGGGGCCCTAGAGACCCAGTACTTC. It encodes CSAEERGALETQYF.

This clonotype was observed many times. The chain is built from TRBV13 and TRBJ2-3; D unresolved. CDR3 length equals 13 residues. In germline, CDR1 is PRHDT, CDR2 FYEKMQ (reference sequence). Trimming cost V 3 bases and J 2 bases, with 6 bases left between them. CDR3 nucleotide sequence: TGTGCCAGCAGCTTTCCAGACACAGATACGCAGTATTTT. This translates into CASSFPDTDTQYF.

There are many counts of this clonotype. The rearrangement joins TRBV11-2 to TRBJ2-3, with 7 bases lining up with TRBD1. The CDR3 runs 14 residues. Losses at the gene ends were 6 bases for V and 1 base for J; bases not matched to a gene: 4. Per germline, CDR1 SGHAT and CDR2 FQNNGV. The CDR3 sequence: CASSWTGRTDTQYF. As DNA, the CDR3 is TGTGCCAGCAGTTGGACAGGACGCACAGATACGCAGTATTTT.

The J gene is TRBJ2-7, the V gene TRBV27, with TRBD2 matching over 9 bases. The CDR3 spans 15 residues. Germline lookup yields CDR1 MNHEY and CDR2 SMNVEV (reference sequence). V shed 3 bases, J shed 2 bases, and the junction held 5 bases outside the gene matches. The CDR3 nucleotides read TGTGCCAGCAGTTTCGGGAGCGGGGGGCCCTACGAGCAGTACTTC. This codes for CASSFGSGGPYEQYF.

The V call is TRBV5-1, the J call TRBJ1-1; D unresolved. Trimming took off 1 base at V and 0 bases at J, with 7 bases between the two ends. The CDR3 is 14 amino acids. The germline V gene encodes CDR1 SGHRS and CDR2 YFSETQ. The CDR3 loop is CASSLIRLNTEAFF. The CDR3 nucleotides are TGCGCCAGCAGCTTGATCCGGCTGAACACTGAAGCTTTCTTT.

In its sample, this clonotype was seen many times. This rearrangement joins TRBV11-3 to TRBJ2-1, with 12 nucleotides matching TRBD1. J lost 6 bases, V lost 10 bases, and 10 bases had no gene match. This CDR3 spans 15 amino acids. Germline CDR1 is SGHNT and CDR2 is YENEEA. This chain's CDR3 is CATLNRDRGPNEQFF. The CDR3 DNA reads TGTGCCACGCTAAACCGGGACAGGGGGCCCAATGAGCAGTTCTTC.

The chain is built from TRBV20-1 and TRBJ1-2; D gene unclear. The germline CDR1 and CDR2 sequences are DFQATT and SNEGSKA (reference sequence). This CDR3 is 15 amino acids long. V was pared by 6 bases and J by 0 bases, with 17 bases between. The CDR3 DNA reads as TGCAGTGCCGCCGGTGGCAGAACCTCTAACTATGGCTACACCTTC. Amino acids: CSAAGGRTSNYGYTF.

This chain links TRBV7-2 with TRBJ2-5, with D possibly matching TRBD2 (7 bases). The germline V gene has CDR1 SGHTA and CDR2 FQGNSA. The CDR3 contains 15 residues. Trimming pared 1 base from V and 4 bases from J, leaving 13 bases between. The CDR3 DNA is TGTGCCAGCAGCTTAGAGGGGGGGGCAAGAGAGACCCAGTACTTC. Encoded protein: CASSLEGGARETQYF.